This entry lists 16 T cell receptor beta chains sequenced from one sample in a study of T-cell reconstitution after alpha-beta-depleted transplantation in children. A library of TCRbeta sequences, prepared with unique molecular identifiers, was generated. TCRdb re-derived calls from the PCR reads in MiXCR, one entry per CDR3 protein. The repertoire holds 200,000 to 250,000 distinct CDR3 sequences, roughly 7% seen once, with approximately 6% in the top ten. Sequenced material: PBMCs, taken before TCRalphabeta/CD19-depleted stem cell transplant. The receptors were sampled from a boy aged 2 to 10 with acute lymphoblastic leukemia, due to receive a stem cell transplant.

The CDR3 region has the DNA TGCAGCGCCGCCGAGAGTAGGACAGGCCGTGATCCGTTCTTC. It yields the protein CSAAESRTGRDPFF. The chain links TRBV29-1 to TRBJ2-1; 7 bases are shared with TRBD1. This CDR3 contains 14 residues. Trimming cost V 7 bases and J 15 bases; bases outside gene matches: 21. CDR1 and CDR2 (germline): SQVTM, ANQGSEA.

This clonotype was counted ten times or more. The chain uses TRBV24-1 and TRBJ1-3; 10 bases are shared with TRBD1. The CDR3 consists of 15 residues. Germline CDR1 reads KGHDR; CDR2 reads SFDVKD. The V segment lost 9 bases and the J segment 4 bases; nucleotides outside the gene matches: 8. This chain's CDR3 is CATPGQGPKGNTIYF. For the CDR3, the DNA is TGTGCCACCCCGGGACAGGGGCCGAAAGGAAACACCATATATTTT.

This chain connects TRBV30 to TRBJ1-1, with a possible D match to TRBD1 (5 bases). CDR3 size: 15 residues. Trimming left V 7 bases short and J 5 bases short, with 23 bases between. CDR1 and CDR2 from the germline V gene are GTSNPN and SVGIG (reference sequence). This CDR3 is CASHMGPSALTEAFF. The DNA of the CDR3 is TGTGCCTCCCATATGGGACCTTCGGCCCTGACTGAAGCTTTCTTT.

This clonotype was seen more than once but under ten times. The CDR3 nucleotides read TGTGCCAGCAGCCCGACGGACAGCTTTTCCGAGCAGTTCTTC. Protein sequence: CASSPTDSFSEQFF. The chain is built from TRBV9 and TRBJ2-1, with D maybe TRBD1 (6 bases). CDR1 and CDR2 from the germline V gene are SGDLS and YYNGEE. The CDR3 consists of 14 residues. V lost 4 bases to trimming and J lost 10 bases, with 18 bases between them.

This clonotype was seen many times. This chain joins TRBV11-2 and TRBJ2-7, with D perhaps TRBD2 (6 bases). This CDR3 is built from 14 residues. The V end was cut by 5 bases, the J end by 7 bases, with 18 bases between. Germline-derived CDR1 and CDR2 are SGHAT and FQNNGV. The CDR3 reads CASSPKGAAGEQYF. CDR3 DNA: TGTGCCAGCAGCCCAAAGGGAGCGGCGGGGGAGCAGTACTTC.

This clonotype was detected only a few times. The chain has TRBV7-6 and TRBJ1-5, with a weak D call TRBD1 (6 bases). The germline gives CDR1 SGHVS, CDR2 FNYEAQ. The CDR3 sequence is 14 residues long. Trimming pared 5 bases from V and 4 bases from J, leaving 12 bases between. The chain's CDR3 is CASSLSDRNQPQHF. The CDR3 bases are TGTGCCAGCAGCCTTTCCGACAGGAATCAGCCCCAGCATTTT.

Many counts were recorded for this clonotype. The chain recombines TRBV7-8 with TRBJ1-4; tentatively, D is TRBD1 (5 bases). The V end lost 1 base, the J end lost 7 bases, and 16 bases lay between the germline ends. The CDR3 is made up of 16 amino acids. Germline lookup yields CDR1 SGHVS and CDR2 FQNEAQ. Written as DNA, the CDR3 is TGTGCCAGCAGCTTAGGTCCGGGGGGTGAGGGTGAAAAACTGTTTTTT. Translated: CASSLGPGGEGEKLFF.

In this sample, this clonotype turned up many times. The chain carries TRBV27 and TRBJ2-7; 7 bases map to TRBD1. The ends lost 4 bases at V and 0 bases at J; junction bases unmatched: 3. CDR3 length equals 14 residues. CDR1 is MNHEY and CDR2 is SMNVEV in the germline V gene (reference sequence). CDR3 nucleotides: TGTGCCAGCAGTTCCAACAGGGGCTCCTACGAGCAGTACTTC. This translates into CASSSNRGSYEQYF.

This clonotype was observed at least ten times. The chain uses TRBV28 and TRBJ2-7, with D possibly matching TRBD1 (6 bases). Trimming removed 8 bases at V and 0 bases at J, with 20 bases between. CDR1 and CDR2 (germline): MDHEN, SYDVKM. CDR3 length equals 16 residues. The CDR3 is CASEASGTILSYEQYF. The CDR3 DNA is TGTGCCAGCGAGGCCTCCGGGACAATACTCTCCTACGAGCAGTACTTC. Full variable domain (outside the CDR3, taken from reference TRBV28 and TRBJ2-7): DVKVTQSSRYLVKRTGEKVFLECVQDMDHENMFWYRQDPGLGLRLIYFSYDVKMKEKGDIPEGYSVSREKKERFSLILESASTNQTSMYLCASEASGTILSYEQYFGPGTRLTVT.

V usage is TRBV6-2 or TRBV6-3 and J usage is TRBJ2-1, with D perhaps TRBD2 (6 bases). The V end lost 6 bases, the J end lost 2 bases, and 17 bases lay between the germline ends. CDR3 length: 16 residues. From germline, CDR1 is MNHEY and CDR2 SVGEGT. The CDR3 spells CASRTSSGPAYNEQFF. CDR3 coding DNA: TGTGCCAGCAGGACGTCGAGCGGGCCTGCCTACAATGAGCAGTTCTTC.

This clonotype was detected a few times. The rearrangement links TRBV5-1 to TRBJ2-7; D gene unclear. There are 14 residues in the CDR3. Germline CDR1 is SGHRS and CDR2 is YFSETQ. Trimming shortened V by 1 base and J by 3 bases, and 11 bases separated the two germline ends. The CDR3 region has the DNA TGCGCCAGCAGCTTGCTCGTTCCCGGCTACGAGCAGTACTTC. It encodes CASSLLVPGYEQYF.

This clonotype has at least ten counts. This rearrangement joins TRBV29-1 to TRBJ2-7, with 8 bases that match TRBD2. The CDR3 has 14 residues. J was trimmed by 2 bases and V by 6 bases; bases with no gene match: 9. The germline gives CDR1 SQVTM, CDR2 ANQGSEA. CDR3 sequence: CSVSTSGAPYEQYF. The DNA for the CDR3 is TGCAGCGTATCCACTAGCGGAGCCCCCTACGAGCAGTACTTC.

In this sample, this clonotype turned up many times. This chain joins TRBV12-3 or TRBV12-4 and TRBJ1-3; the D is unclear. The CDR3 consists of 13 residues. V lost 5 bases and J lost 2, with 7 bases in between. DNA of the CDR3: TGTGCCAGCAGTGTGTCGGCTGGAAACACCATATATTTT. Translation: CASSVSAGNTIYF.

There are many counts of this clonotype. The CDR3 loop reads CASSLNPSGGSYNEQFF. For the CDR3, the DNA is TGTGCCAGCAGCTTAAACCCTAGCGGGGGATCCTACAATGAGCAGTTCTTC. The J gene is TRBJ2-1, the V gene TRBV7-3, with 10 positions matching TRBD2. In germline, CDR1 is SGHTA, CDR2 FQGTGA. The CDR3 extends over 17 amino acids. J was trimmed by 1 base and V by 1 base; bases with no gene match: 4.

This clonotype was observed a few times. This chain uses TRBV7-7 with TRBJ2-7, with D perhaps TRBD2 (6 bases). The V gene's germline CDR1 is SSHAT and CDR2 FNYEAQ (reference sequence). V lost 3 bases, J lost 2 bases, and 14 bases lay in between. The CDR3 is 15 amino acids. CDR3 nucleotides: TGTGCCAGCAGCTTTCCCGGGACTGAGACCTACGAGCAGTACTTC. Protein product: CASSFPGTETYEQYF.

This clonotype was counted at least ten times. V usage is TRBV5-1 and J usage is TRBJ2-3; D is uncertain. The CDR3 loop spans 13 amino acids. V was clipped by 1 base and J by 5 bases, with 8 bases between them. The germline CDR1 and CDR2 sequences are SGHRS and YFSETQ. The CDR3 DNA reads TGCGCCAGCAGCTTGCTGTGGGGAGATACGCAGTATTTT. Protein: CASSLLWGDTQYF.